The text below deals with one T cell receptor beta chain. This entry belongs to a study of blood T cell repertoires in COVID-19. Trimming took off 4 bases at V and 0 bases at J, with 13 bases between the two ends. CDR1 and CDR2 (germline): LGHNA, YNFKEQ. The CDR3 consists of 16 residues. Per the study methods: For nucleated cells, counts were estimated from reference gene primer amplification. The table came from immunoSEQ multiplex PCR; TCRdb's copy has only in-frame clones and leaves some out. The DNA was the basis for D and trimming; V, J and clone size are from that table. This table holds some 100,000 clones, around nine tenths found once.

Sample: peripheral blood. The source of this sequence is a human donor with acute or convalescent COVID-19. The donor label of this sample is uncertain. The rearrangement links TRBV4-2 to TRBJ2-1, with TRBD2 as a possible D gene (6 bases). In DNA form, the CDR3 reads TGTGCCAGCAGCCCAGTACTAGCTAACTCCTACAATGAGCAGTTCTTC. Encoded protein: CASSPVLANSYNEQFF.